The rows below give T cell receptor beta chains drawn from one sample of a study of blood T cell repertoires in COVID-19. Method: immunoSEQ multiplex PCR; TCRdb's copy keeps in-frame clones and lacks some. Of roughly 46,000 clones listed, 87% are singletons. The material sequenced was peripheral blood. All receptors come from a human donor in a cohort sampled during active COVID-19. CDR3s include the opening cysteine and the closing phenylalanine or tryptophan. The order of the fields is clone size, J gene, V gene, D gene, CDR3 protein, CDR3 DNA. A D gene is named only where the DNA matches it firmly. The listing skips clone size in some rows; elsewhere it reads once, few, many or a size class.

clone size: NA
J gene: TRBJ2-1
V gene: TRBV7-8
D gene: NA
CDR3 protein: CASSPGGGRAREQFF
CDR3 DNA: TGTGCCAGCAGCCCAGGGGGCGGGAGGGCCCGTGAGCAGTTCTTC

clone size: once
J gene: TRBJ2-5
V gene: TRBV10-3
D gene: TRBD2
CDR3 protein: CAISAGLAGSETQYF
CDR3 DNA: TGTGCCATCAGTGCGGGACTAGCGGGTTCGGAGACCCAGTACTTC

clone size: NA
J gene: TRBJ1-1
V gene: TRBV9
D gene: TRBD1
CDR3 protein: CASSVGTGYPEAFF
CDR3 DNA: TGTGCCAGCAGCGTAGGGACAGGGTACCCTGAAGCTTTCTTT

clone size: NA
J gene: TRBJ2-5
V gene: TRBV6-5
D gene: TRBD2
CDR3 protein: CATGLAEQETQYF
CDR3 DNA: TGTGCCACCGGACTAGCGGAGCAAGAGACCCAGTACTTC

clone size: NA
J gene: TRBJ1-1
V gene: TRBV9
D gene: NA
CDR3 protein: CASSVGRAHTEAFF
CDR3 DNA: TGTGCCAGCAGCGTAGGCAGGGCACACACTGAAGCTTTCTTT

clone size: once
J gene: TRBJ2-6
V gene: TRBV28
D gene: TRBD1
CDR3 protein: CASSLYYSAGGEIGGANVLTF
CDR3 DNA: TGTGCCAGCAGTTTATATTACTCGGCAGGGGGCGAGATAGGTGGGGCCAACGTCCTGACTTTC

clone size: few
J gene: TRBJ2-7
V gene: TRBV7-2
D gene: TRBD2
CDR3 protein: CASSLAVLAGAGEQYF
CDR3 DNA: TGTGCCAGCAGCTTAGCGGTCCTAGCGGGAGCTGGCGAGCAGTACTTC

clone size: NA
J gene: TRBJ2-7
V gene: TRBV27
D gene: TRBD2
CDR3 protein: CASRAGGIYEQYF
CDR3 DNA: TGTGCCAGCAGAGCGGGGGGGATCTACGAGCAGTACTTC

clone size: NA
J gene: TRBJ1-5
V gene: TRBV6-5
D gene: NA
CDR3 protein: CASRASGGNQPQHF
CDR3 DNA: TGTGCCAGCAGGGCCTCAGGCGGCAATCAGCCCCAGCATTTT

clone size: NA
J gene: TRBJ1-4
V gene: TRBV9
D gene: NA
CDR3 protein: CASSVQGGGEKLFF
CDR3 DNA: TGTGCCAGCAGCGTCCAGGGAGGCGGTGAAAAACTGTTTTTT

clone size: NA
J gene: TRBJ2-1
V gene: TRBV15
D gene: TRBD2
CDR3 protein: CATSRGAGTTYNEQFF
CDR3 DNA: TGTGCCACCAGCAGAGGAGCGGGGACGACCTACAATGAGCAGTTCTTC

clone size: NA
J gene: TRBJ2-1
V gene: TRBV7-3
D gene: TRBD1
CDR3 protein: CASSRGQGVPNEQFF
CDR3 DNA: TGTGCCAGCAGCCGTGGACAGGGAGTCCCTAATGAGCAGTTCTTC

clone size: NA
J gene: TRBJ2-1
V gene: TRBV2
D gene: TRBD2
CDR3 protein: CASSLLAGRGEQFF
CDR3 DNA: TGTGCCAGCTCCTTACTAGCGGGACGGGGTGAGCAGTTCTTC

clone size: NA
J gene: TRBJ2-3
V gene: TRBV6-6
D gene: TRBD2
CDR3 protein: CASSSLAGGPGTQYF
CDR3 DNA: TGTGCCAGCAGTAGTCTAGCGGGGGGGCCCGGTACGCAGTATTTT

clone size: NA
J gene: TRBJ2-5
V gene: TRBV7-2
D gene: TRBD2
CDR3 protein: CASSSPSGSGETQYF
CDR3 DNA: TGTGCCAGCAGCTCCCCCAGCGGGAGCGGTGAGACCCAGTACTTC

clone size: NA
J gene: TRBJ2-7
V gene: TRBV5-1
D gene: TRBD2
CDR3 protein: CASSGSGASYEQYF
CDR3 DNA: TGCGCCAGCAGCGGTAGCGGGGCCTCCTACGAGCAGTACTTC

clone size: NA
J gene: TRBJ2-2
V gene: TRBV5-4
D gene: TRBD2
CDR3 protein: CASSSSRLAGETGELFF
CDR3 DNA: TGTGCCAGCAGCTCTTCCCGACTAGCGGGAGAAACCGGGGAGCTGTTTTTT

clone size: few
J gene: TRBJ2-6
V gene: TRBV6-6
D gene: NA
CDR3 protein: CASSGGALGANVLTF
CDR3 DNA: TGTGCCAGCAGTGGGGGGGCGCTCGGGGCCAACGTCCTGACTTTC

clone size: NA
J gene: TRBJ1-2
V gene: TRBV6-5
D gene: NA
CDR3 protein: CASSYEGVDGYTF
CDR3 DNA: TGTGCCAGCAGTTACGAGGGCGTCGATGGCTACACCTTC

clone size: NA
J gene: TRBJ2-7
V gene: TRBV27
D gene: NA
CDR3 protein: CASSLGGSYEQYF
CDR3 DNA: TGTGCCAGCAGTCTAGGGGGCTCCTACGAGCAGTACTTC

clone size: few
J gene: TRBJ2-5
V gene: TRBV6-1
D gene: NA
CDR3 protein: CASSEATQVTQYF
CDR3 DNA: TGTGCCAGCAGTGAAGCAACACAAGTGACCCAGTACTTC

clone size: NA
J gene: TRBJ1-2
V gene: TRBV7-2
D gene: NA
CDR3 protein: CASSLDRYGYTF
CDR3 DNA: TGTGCCAGCAGCTTAGATCGCTATGGCTACACCTTC

clone size: NA
J gene: TRBJ2-3
V gene: TRBV20-1
D gene: NA
CDR3 protein: CSASNPGSSTDTQYF
CDR3 DNA: TGCAGTGCTAGTAATCCGGGTTCAAGCACAGATACGCAGTATTTT

clone size: NA
J gene: TRBJ2-3
V gene: TRBV5-1
D gene: NA
CDR3 protein: CASSLATDTQYF
CDR3 DNA: TGCGCCAGCAGCTTGGCTACAGATACGCAGTATTTT

clone size: NA
J gene: TRBJ2-3
V gene: TRBV15
D gene: NA
CDR3 protein: CATSRDTGWLSTDTQYF
CDR3 DNA: TGTGCCACCAGCAGAGATACAGGGTGGTTGAGCACAGATACGCAGTATTTT

clone size: NA
J gene: TRBJ2-2
V gene: TRBV19
D gene: TRBD2
CDR3 protein: CASRVAGALVTGELFF
CDR3 DNA: TGTGCCAGTAGGGTAGCGGGAGCCTTGGTTACCGGGGAGCTGTTTTTT

clone size: NA
J gene: TRBJ1-1
V gene: TRBV13
D gene: NA
CDR3 protein: CASSPKTAMNTEAFF
CDR3 DNA: TGTGCCAGCAGCCCGAAGACAGCGATGAACACTGAAGCTTTCTTT

clone size: NA
J gene: TRBJ1-1
V gene: TRBV7-9
D gene: NA
CDR3 protein: CASSFLNTEAFF
CDR3 DNA: TGTGCCAGCAGCTTTCTTAACACTGAAGCTTTCTTT

clone size: NA
J gene: TRBJ1-2
V gene: TRBV7-2
D gene: NA
CDR3 protein: CASSLEGGANYGYTF
CDR3 DNA: TGTGCCAGCAGCTTAGAAGGGGGGGCTAACTATGGCTACACCTTC

clone size: few
J gene: TRBJ1-5
V gene: TRBV16
D gene: NA
CDR3 protein: CASSPSPRGDQPQHF
CDR3 DNA: TGTGCCAGCAGCCCTAGCCCCAGGGGCGATCAGCCCCAGCATTTT

clone size: NA
J gene: TRBJ1-4
V gene: TRBV11-2
D gene: TRBD1
CDR3 protein: CASRRRSGGGEKLFF
CDR3 DNA: TGTGCCAGCAGGAGACGCTCAGGGGGCGGCGAAAAACTGTTTTTT

clone size: NA
J gene: TRBJ1-2
V gene: TRBV7-9
D gene: TRBD1
CDR3 protein: CASSPGQGAFYGYTF
CDR3 DNA: TGTGCCAGCAGCCCGGGACAGGGGGCATTCTATGGCTACACCTTC

clone size: NA
J gene: TRBJ2-7
V gene: TRBV9
D gene: NA
CDR3 protein: CASSPRDSGYEQYF
CDR3 DNA: TGTGCCAGCAGCCCCAGAGATAGCGGTTACGAGCAGTACTTC

clone size: NA
J gene: TRBJ2-1
V gene: TRBV7-6
D gene: TRBD2
CDR3 protein: CASSGRASYNEQFF
CDR3 DNA: TGTGCCAGCAGCGGGAGGGCCTCCTACAATGAGCAGTTCTTC

clone size: NA
J gene: TRBJ1-3
V gene: TRBV28
D gene: NA
CDR3 protein: CASRGGSGNTIYF
CDR3 DNA: TGTGCCAGCAGAGGGGGCTCTGGAAACACCATATATTTT

clone size: NA
J gene: TRBJ2-1
V gene: TRBV4-2
D gene: TRBD2
CDR3 protein: CASSQESRAGSNEQFF
CDR3 DNA: TGTGCCAGCAGCCAAGAATCTCGAGCGGGAAGCAATGAGCAGTTCTTC

clone size: NA
J gene: TRBJ2-1
V gene: TRBV4-1
D gene: TRBD2
CDR3 protein: CASTEGTSGRAYEQFF
CDR3 DNA: TGCGCCAGCACCGAAGGGACTAGCGGGAGGGCTTATGAGCAGTTCTTC

clone size: NA
J gene: TRBJ2-1
V gene: TRBV10-3
D gene: NA
CDR3 protein: CEDCNEQFF
CDR3 DNA: TGTGAGGACTGCAATGAGCAGTTCTTC

clone size: many
J gene: TRBJ2-5
V gene: TRBV19
D gene: NA
CDR3 protein: CASTPRQSQETQYF
CDR3 DNA: TGTGCCAGTACCCCCAGACAGTCCCAAGAGACCCAGTACTTC

clone size: NA
J gene: TRBJ2-6
V gene: TRBV9
D gene: NA
CDR3 protein: CASSGGGPERANVLTF
CDR3 DNA: TGTGCCAGCTCGGGAGGGGGCCCTGAAAGGGCCAACGTCCTGACTTTC

clone size: NA
J gene: TRBJ2-7
V gene: TRBV6-5
D gene: TRBD2
CDR3 protein: CASSSSGRWYEQYF
CDR3 DNA: TGTGCCAGCAGCTCTAGCGGGAGGTGGTACGAGCAGTACTTC